This is a list of T cell receptor beta chains from one sample in a study of T-cell reconstitution after alpha-beta-depleted transplantation in children. TCRdb re-called the PCR reads with MiXCR, one entry per CDR3 protein. The sample yields a few hundred thousand distinct CDR3 sequences, 18% seen once. The material was PBMCs from the stem cell graft donor, obtained from the stem cell graft. The receptors shown here come from a human donor who donated a stem cell graft to a child with acute lymphoblastic leukemia. The CDR3 runs from the conserved cysteine through the conserved F or W. Each record gives: CDR3 DNA, CDR3 protein, V gene, clone size, J gene, D gene. A D gene is named only where the DNA matches it firmly. Clone size is given for some rows only: seen once, a few or many times, or a class if the clone is expanded.

DNA: TGTGCCAGCAGTCCCCTGACAGGGTGGGCAGATACGCAGTATTTT; CDR3: CASSPLTGWADTQYF; V: TRBV27; size: .; J: TRBJ2-3; D: TRBD1
DNA: TGTGCCAGCAGTGGCAGGGGGCTCACCGGGGAGCTGTTTTTT; CDR3: CASSGRGLTGELFF; V: TRBV2; size: .; J: TRBJ2-2; D: TRBD1
DNA: TGTGCCAGCAGCCCCCATGAACAGGGGATGGCGGAGACCCAGTACTTC; CDR3: CASSPHEQGMAETQYF; V: TRBV7-9; size: .; J: TRBJ2-5; D: TRBD1
DNA: TGTGCCAGCAAAGACAGGGCTAGCACAGATACGCAGTATTTT; CDR3: CASKDRASTDTQYF; V: TRBV12-3/TRBV12-4; size: few; J: TRBJ2-3; D: TRBD1
DNA: TGTGCCAGCAGCTTTGGGGCAGGGATCGCCCGGGAGACCCAGTACTTC; CDR3: CASSFGAGIARETQYF; V: TRBV5-4; size: few; J: TRBJ2-5; D: .
DNA: TGTGCCAGTAGTATCCTGGGTGTGCTGAACACTGAAGCTTTCTTT; CDR3: CASSILGVLNTEAFF; V: TRBV19; size: few; J: TRBJ1-1; D: .
DNA: TGTGCCAGCAGCTTGTCCCAGGGACTGCTATCCTACGAGCAGTACTTC; CDR3: CASSLSQGLLSYEQYF; V: TRBV5-5; size: few; J: TRBJ2-7; D: .
DNA: TGTGCCAGCAGTAAAAAACGGGACGTCTATAGCAATCAGCCCCAGCATTTT; CDR3: CASSKKRDVYSNQPQHF; V: TRBV6-1; size: .; J: TRBJ1-5; D: .
DNA: TGCAGTGCTAGGGGGACTAGTCTCTCCTACAATGAGCAGTTCTTC; CDR3: CSARGTSLSYNEQFF; V: TRBV20-1; size: few; J: TRBJ2-1; D: TRBD2
DNA: TGCAGCGTTGATACGGGCAGGGGGCGCCTGTATGGCTACACCTTC; CDR3: CSVDTGRGRLYGYTF; V: TRBV29-1; size: .; J: TRBJ1-2; D: TRBD1
DNA: TGTGCCAGCAGTGAGACTAGCGGCCGCGAGCAGTTCTTC; CDR3: CASSETSGREQFF; V: TRBV25-1; size: few; J: TRBJ2-1; D: TRBD2
DNA: TGTGCCAGCGCCGCGCAAGTCAATCAGCCCCAGCATTTT; CDR3: CASAAQVNQPQHF; V: TRBV27; size: .; J: TRBJ1-5; D: .
DNA: TGTGCCAGCAGCCCGGAACTAGCGGGAGGCAATGAGCAGTTCTTC; CDR3: CASSPELAGGNEQFF; V: TRBV12-1; size: few; J: TRBJ2-1; D: .
DNA: TGCGCCAGCAGCTTGGCTCCGAATCCCGGCGGCACCGGGGAGCCGTTTTTT; CDR3: CASSLAPNPGGTGEPFF; V: TRBV5-1; size: .; J: TRBJ2-2; D: .
DNA: TGCAGTGCTAGCCATCGAGCGGCGGGAGAAAACATTCAGTACTTC; CDR3: CSASHRAAGENIQYF; V: TRBV20-1; size: .; J: TRBJ2-4; D: TRBD2
DNA: TGTGCCAGCAGCCATCCGGGACAGGGGTTTTTCTACGAGCAGTACTTC; CDR3: CASSHPGQGFFYEQYF; V: TRBV4-2; size: few; J: TRBJ2-7; D: TRBD1
DNA: TGTGCCAGCAGTCTTGACACCTTCTATGTCGGGAACACTGAAGCTTTCTTT; CDR3: CASSLDTFYVGNTEAFF; V: TRBV12-3/TRBV12-4; size: few; J: TRBJ1-1; D: .
DNA: TGTGCCAGCAGGGCTCTAGCGGGAGGCGCAGATACGCAGTATTTT; CDR3: CASRALAGGADTQYF; V: TRBV3-1; size: .; J: TRBJ2-3; D: TRBD2
DNA: TGTGCCAGTAGTCGATCCCTCGGGACGTCTCAAGAGACCCAGTACTTC; CDR3: CASSRSLGTSQETQYF; V: TRBV19; size: few; J: TRBJ2-5; D: .
DNA: TGCGCCAGCAGCACCCGGACAGATCGGACAGATACGCAGTATTTT; CDR3: CASSTRTDRTDTQYF; V: TRBV5-1; size: .; J: TRBJ2-3; D: .
DNA: TGTGCCAGCAGTTCAGTAGGTGGAGGTCAGCCCCAGCATTTT; CDR3: CASSSVGGGQPQHF; V: TRBV12-3/TRBV12-4; size: few; J: TRBJ1-5; D: .
DNA: TGTGCCATCAGTGATCCTCTCTCCTACGAGCAGTACTTC; CDR3: CAISDPLSYEQYF; V: TRBV10-3; size: few; J: TRBJ2-7; D: .
DNA: TGTGCCAGCAGCGTAGCAGGGTTCTACACCTTC; CDR3: CASSVAGFYTF; V: TRBV9; size: few; J: TRBJ1-2; D: .
DNA: TGCAGCGTCGGAGGACTAGCGGGATTCCACGAGCAGTACTTC; CDR3: CSVGGLAGFHEQYF; V: TRBV29-1; size: .; J: TRBJ2-7; D: TRBD2
DNA: TGTGCCAGCAGCTTCCTACAGGGGAAGCAGTTCTTC; CDR3: CASSFLQGKQFF; V: TRBV7-9; size: .; J: TRBJ2-1; D: TRBD1
DNA: TGTGCCACCAGCAGATTGGACAGGCGGCAAGAGACCCAGTACTTC; CDR3: CATSRLDRRQETQYF; V: TRBV15; size: .; J: TRBJ2-5; D: TRBD1
DNA: TGTGCCAGCAGCGTGAACCTCTTGGGGGAGGGAAGCACAGATACGCAGTATTTT; CDR3: CASSVNLLGEGSTDTQYF; V: TRBV9; size: .; J: TRBJ2-3; D: TRBD2
DNA: TGTGCCAGCAGTTCCTCACGGGGAGTTGACCGGTGGAATGAGCAGTTCTTC; CDR3: CASSSSRGVDRWNEQFF; V: TRBV12-3/TRBV12-4; size: few; J: TRBJ2-1; D: .
DNA: TGTGCCAGCAGCTTTTCGCCTGGGACCCTGGCGAACACCGGGGAGCTGTTTTTT; CDR3: CASSFSPGTLANTGELFF; V: TRBV7-3; size: .; J: TRBJ2-2; D: .
DNA: TGTGCCAGCAGCTTAACTCGAGGGGGTTCGAGTACGCAGTATTTT; CDR3: CASSLTRGGSSTQYF; V: TRBV7-8; size: once; J: TRBJ2-3; D: .
DNA: TGTGCCAGCTCACCATTAGGACAAGGAATAACAGATACGCAGTATTTT; CDR3: CASSPLGQGITDTQYF; V: TRBV18; size: few; J: TRBJ2-3; D: .
DNA: TGCGCCAGCAGTAAAGTGAACACTGAAGCTTTCTTT; CDR3: CASSKVNTEAFF; V: TRBV4-1; size: .; J: TRBJ1-1; D: .
DNA: TGCGCCAGCAGCTTGGGACAGCCGCTCTCTGGAAACACCATATATTTT; CDR3: CASSLGQPLSGNTIYF; V: TRBV5-1; size: .; J: TRBJ1-3; D: .
DNA: TGCGCCAGCAGCTTGGAAGGAGGGCCAGAGGAAGGATACGAGCAGTACTTC; CDR3: CASSLEGGPEEGYEQYF; V: TRBV5-1; size: .; J: TRBJ2-7; D: .
DNA: TGTGCCAGTAGTATATCAGGGGCGGAGACCCAGTACTTC; CDR3: CASSISGAETQYF; V: TRBV19; size: few; J: TRBJ2-5; D: .
DNA: TGCGCCAGCAGCCAAGGCGCTAATCAGCCCCAGCATTTT; CDR3: CASSQGANQPQHF; V: TRBV4-1; size: few; J: TRBJ1-5; D: .
DNA: TGTGCCAGCAGCCCGGGTATGAGCACAGATACGCAGTATTTT; CDR3: CASSPGMSTDTQYF; V: TRBV5-5; size: .; J: TRBJ2-3; D: .
DNA: TGTGCCAGCAGTCTACTTCCCCCCCAGGGCTCCTACAATGAGCAGTTCTTC; CDR3: CASSLLPPQGSYNEQFF; V: TRBV7-8; size: .; J: TRBJ2-1; D: .
DNA: TGCGCCAGCAGCCAAGCCCACCCGGGACAGGGACCCGAAAAACTGTTTTTT; CDR3: CASSQAHPGQGPEKLFF; V: TRBV4-1; size: many; J: TRBJ1-4; D: TRBD1
DNA: TGCAGCGTTTTAACTAATGAAAAACTGTTTTTT; CDR3: CSVLTNEKLFF; V: TRBV29-1; size: few; J: TRBJ1-4; D: .
DNA: TGTGCCAGCAGCTTAGAAGGGAAGGGAATTTACCAAGAGACCCAGTACTTC; CDR3: CASSLEGKGIYQETQYF; V: TRBV7-9; size: .; J: TRBJ2-5; D: .
DNA: TGCAGTGCTAGCGACCCGACAGGGGGGTACAATGAGCAGTTCTTC; CDR3: CSASDPTGGYNEQFF; V: TRBV20-1; size: few; J: TRBJ2-1; D: TRBD1
DNA: TGCAGCGTTTCCAACCCAGGAGAGTATGGCTACACCTTC; CDR3: CSVSNPGEYGYTF; V: TRBV29-1; size: .; J: TRBJ1-2; D: .
DNA: TGCAGTGCTATCTCCATCAGGGGGACGGGGAATGAGCAGTTCTTC; CDR3: CSAISIRGTGNEQFF; V: TRBV20-1; size: many; J: TRBJ2-1; D: TRBD1
DNA: TGTGCCAGCAGCAAAAGGGAAGAGCAGTACTTC; CDR3: CASSKREEQYF; V: TRBV21-1; size: .; J: TRBJ2-7; D: .
DNA: TGTGCCAGCAAGATAGGGGGGGTCCGCGAGCAGTACTTC; CDR3: CASKIGGVREQYF; V: TRBV12-3/TRBV12-4; size: .; J: TRBJ2-7; D: .
DNA: TGCAGCGTTGGACAGGGTTCTACAGAGACCCAGTACTTC; CDR3: CSVGQGSTETQYF; V: TRBV29-1; size: few; J: TRBJ2-5; D: TRBD1
DNA: TGCGCCAGCAGGCCAACGGGAGTTGACACCGGGGAGCTGTTTTTT; CDR3: CASRPTGVDTGELFF; V: TRBV5-1; size: few; J: TRBJ2-2; D: .
DNA: TGTGCCAGCACCGGGTGGACAGAAAACAATGAGCAGTTCTTC; CDR3: CASTGWTENNEQFF; V: TRBV12-3/TRBV12-4; size: few; J: TRBJ2-1; D: .
DNA: TGTGCCAGCAGTTCATGGGACACCATCAATCAGCCCCAGCATTTT; CDR3: CASSSWDTINQPQHF; V: TRBV6-5; size: .; J: TRBJ1-5; D: .
DNA: TGTGCCAGCAGCTTCCGGGTGGGCAATGAGCAGTTCTTC; CDR3: CASSFRVGNEQFF; V: TRBV7-3; size: .; J: TRBJ2-1; D: .
DNA: TGTGCCAGCAGCTCCCGGGCTGGACAGGGAGGAGATCAGCCCCAGCATTTT; CDR3: CASSSRAGQGGDQPQHF; V: TRBV7-2; size: .; J: TRBJ1-5; D: TRBD1
DNA: TGCGCCAGCAGCTTGGCGGGGGCCACTGAAGCTTTCTTT; CDR3: CASSLAGATEAFF; V: TRBV5-1; size: many; J: TRBJ1-1; D: .
DNA: TGTGCCAGCAGCTTATCGCAGGGAGGTAATGAAAAACTGTTTTTT; CDR3: CASSLSQGGNEKLFF; V: TRBV7-2; size: many; J: TRBJ1-4; D: .